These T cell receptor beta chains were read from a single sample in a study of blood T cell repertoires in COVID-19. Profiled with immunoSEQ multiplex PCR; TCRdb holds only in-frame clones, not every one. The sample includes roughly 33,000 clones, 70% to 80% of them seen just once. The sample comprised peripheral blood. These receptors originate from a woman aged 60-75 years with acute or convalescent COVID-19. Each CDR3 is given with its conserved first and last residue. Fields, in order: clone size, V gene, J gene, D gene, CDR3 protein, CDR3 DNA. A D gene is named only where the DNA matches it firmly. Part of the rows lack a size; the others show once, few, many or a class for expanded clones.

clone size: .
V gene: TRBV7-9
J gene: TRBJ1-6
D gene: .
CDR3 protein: CASSSDRLNSPLHF
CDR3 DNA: TGTGCCAGCAGCTCAGACAGACTTAATTCACCCCTCCACTTT

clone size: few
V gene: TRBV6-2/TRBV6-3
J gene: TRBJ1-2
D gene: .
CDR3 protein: CASSSSLGGGYTF
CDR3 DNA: TGTGCCAGCAGTTCCTCCCTGGGAGGTGGCTACACCTTC

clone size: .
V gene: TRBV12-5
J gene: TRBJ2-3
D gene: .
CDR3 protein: CASGSLGAGATDTQYF
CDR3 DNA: TGTGCTAGTGGTTCCCTCGGGGCGGGGGCCACAGATACGCAGTATTTT

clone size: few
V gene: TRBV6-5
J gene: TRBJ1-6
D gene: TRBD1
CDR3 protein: CASSLGGQGGSPLHF
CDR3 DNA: TGTGCCAGCAGTCTGGGGGGACAGGGCGGTTCACCCCTCCACTTT

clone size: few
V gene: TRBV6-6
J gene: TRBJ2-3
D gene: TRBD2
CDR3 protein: CASSYGGGAGDTQYF
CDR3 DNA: TGTGCCAGCAGTTACGGCGGGGGGGCTGGAGATACGCAGTATTTT

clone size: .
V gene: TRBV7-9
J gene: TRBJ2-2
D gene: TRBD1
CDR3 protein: CASSLALRGQGRVF
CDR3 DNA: TGTGCCAGCAGCTTAGCGTTGAGGGGACAGGGACGCGTTTTT

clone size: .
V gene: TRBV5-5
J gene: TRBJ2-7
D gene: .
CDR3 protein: CASSPRDPGVPYEQYF
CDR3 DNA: TGTGCCAGCAGCCCCCGGGACCCGGGGGTTCCCTACGAGCAGTACTTC

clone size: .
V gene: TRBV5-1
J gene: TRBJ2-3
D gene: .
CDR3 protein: CASSWGGSGELSDTQYF
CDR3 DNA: TGCGCCAGCAGCTGGGGGGGCAGCGGGGAGCTTTCAGATACGCAGTATTTT

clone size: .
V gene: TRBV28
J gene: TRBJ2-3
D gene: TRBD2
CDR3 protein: CASSLYSGGGADTQYF
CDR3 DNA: TGTGCCAGCAGTTTATATAGCGGGGGAGGGGCAGATACGCAGTATTTT

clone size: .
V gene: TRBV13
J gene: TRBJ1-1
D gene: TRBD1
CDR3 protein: CASSLGGTAIGTEAFF
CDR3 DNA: TGTGCCAGCAGCTTAGGCGGGACAGCGATTGGCACTGAAGCTTTCTTT

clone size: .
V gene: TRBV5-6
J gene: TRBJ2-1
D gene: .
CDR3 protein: CASSKQGPEQFF
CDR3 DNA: TGTGCCAGCAGCAAACAGGGACCTGAGCAGTTCTTC

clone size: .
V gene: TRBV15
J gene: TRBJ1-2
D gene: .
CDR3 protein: CATSRDFEGGYTF
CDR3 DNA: TGTGCCACCAGCAGAGATTTTGAGGGTGGCTACACCTTC

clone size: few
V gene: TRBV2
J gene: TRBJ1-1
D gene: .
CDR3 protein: CASSPPDILNTEAFF
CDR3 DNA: TGTGCCAGCAGCCCCCCGGACATATTGAACACTGAAGCTTTCTTT

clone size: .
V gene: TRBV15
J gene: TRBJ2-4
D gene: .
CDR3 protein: CATSRGREGNKNIQYF
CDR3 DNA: TGTGCCACCAGCAGAGGGAGAGAGGGAAACAAAAACATTCAGTACTTC

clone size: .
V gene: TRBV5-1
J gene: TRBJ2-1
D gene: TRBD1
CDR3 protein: CASSWSGTGDNEQFF
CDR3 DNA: TGCGCCAGCAGCTGGTCCGGGACAGGGGACAATGAGCAGTTCTTC

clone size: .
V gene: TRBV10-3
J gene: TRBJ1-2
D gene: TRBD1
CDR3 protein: CATTGTGGLVGNYGYTF
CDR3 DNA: TGTGCCACAACCGGGACAGGGGGCCTGGTAGGAAACTATGGCTACACCTTC

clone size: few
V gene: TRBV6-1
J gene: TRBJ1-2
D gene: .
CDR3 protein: CASSDGSQQLNYGYTF
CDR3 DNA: TGTGCCAGCAGTGATGGGAGCCAGCAGCTTAACTATGGCTACACCTTC

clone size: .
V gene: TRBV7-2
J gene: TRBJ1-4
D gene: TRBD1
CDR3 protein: CASSPGTGEKLFF
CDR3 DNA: TGTGCCAGCAGCCCCGGGACAGGTGAAAAACTGTTTTTT

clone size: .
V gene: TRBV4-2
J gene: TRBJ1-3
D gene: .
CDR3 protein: CASSQPSGGTQSGNTIYF
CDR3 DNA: TGTGCCAGCAGCCAACCCTCCGGGGGGACACAGTCTGGAAACACCATATATTTT